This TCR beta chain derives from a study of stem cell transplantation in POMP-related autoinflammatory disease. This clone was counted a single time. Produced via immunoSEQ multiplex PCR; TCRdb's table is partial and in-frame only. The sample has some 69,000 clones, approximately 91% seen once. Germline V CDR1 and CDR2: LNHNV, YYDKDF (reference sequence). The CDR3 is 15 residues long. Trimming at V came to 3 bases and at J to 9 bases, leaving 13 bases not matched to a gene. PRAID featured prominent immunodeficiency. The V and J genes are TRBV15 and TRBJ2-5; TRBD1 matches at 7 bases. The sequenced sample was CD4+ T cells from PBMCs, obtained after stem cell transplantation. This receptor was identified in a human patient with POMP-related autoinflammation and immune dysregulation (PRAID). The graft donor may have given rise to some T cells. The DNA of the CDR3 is TGTGCCACCAGCAGGGAGACAGGGTACAACTGGGCCCAGTACTTC. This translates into CATSRETGYNWAQYF.